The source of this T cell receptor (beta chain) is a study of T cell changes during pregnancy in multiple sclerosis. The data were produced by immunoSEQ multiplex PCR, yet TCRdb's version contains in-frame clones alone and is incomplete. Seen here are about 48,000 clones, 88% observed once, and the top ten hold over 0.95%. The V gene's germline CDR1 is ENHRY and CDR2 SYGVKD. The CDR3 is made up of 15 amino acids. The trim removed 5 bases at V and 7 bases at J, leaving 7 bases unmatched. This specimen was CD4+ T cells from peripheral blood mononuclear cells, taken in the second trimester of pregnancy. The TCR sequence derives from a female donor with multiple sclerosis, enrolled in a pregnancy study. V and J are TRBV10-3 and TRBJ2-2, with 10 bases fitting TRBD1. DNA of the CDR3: TGTGCCATCAGTTTAGGGACAGGGGAAAGCGGGGAGCTGTTTTTT. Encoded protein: CAISLGTGESGELFF.